Below are 32 T cell receptor beta chains sequenced from a single sample in a study of cytomegalovirus exposure and HLA in healthy donors. Primers included in the PCR were 60 Vbeta and 13 Jbeta primers. The method was immunoSEQ multiplex PCR; TCRdb's version includes in-frame clones alone and lacks a portion of them. Seen here are roughly 190,000 clones, approximately 9.5% observed once, and the top ten hold over 1%. The source material was PBMCs. The receptor set was obtained from a woman aged 25 to 39 in good health and CMV-seropositive.

V and J are TRBV6-8 and TRBJ1-2, with D tentatively TRBD1 (5 bases). The CDR3 contains 14 residues. The V end lost 6 bases, the J end lost 8 bases, and 19 bases lay between the germline ends. The V gene's germline CDR1 is MNHGY and CDR2 SAAAGT. The CDR3 spells CASSRPSRGKGYTF. The CDR3 DNA reads as TGTGCCAGCAGCCGCCCCTCCCGGGGGAAGGGCTACACCTTC.

V gene TRBV5-6 combines with J gene TRBJ1-4; tentatively, D is TRBD1 (5 bases). The CDR3 spans 16 residues. Germline CDR1 and CDR2: SGHDT and YYEEEE. The V end was cut by 0 bases, the J end by 8 bases, with 17 bases between. Here the CDR3 DNA reads TGTGCCAGCAGCTTGGCCGGGGCCCCGGGGGTCGAAAAACTGTTTTTT. It yields the protein CASSLAGAPGVEKLFF. The full variable domain, completed using reference TRBV5-6 and TRBJ1-4, is DAGVTQSPTHLIKTRGQQVTLRCSPKSGHDTVSWYQQALGQGPQFIFQYYEEEERQRGNFPDRFSGHQFPNYSSELNVNALLLGDSALYLCASSLAGAPGVEKLFFGSGTQLSVL.

A few counts support this clone. The J gene is TRBJ1-2, the V gene TRBV5-5, with D unresolved. V dropped 1 base and J dropped 1 base, with 8 bases sitting between them. The CDR3 totals 14 residues. Per the germline V gene, CDR1 is SGHKS and CDR2 is YYEKEE (reference sequence). In nucleotides, the CDR3 is TGTGCCAGCAGCTTGTACGCAGTTAACTATGGCTACACCTTC. This translates into CASSLYAVNYGYTF.

This clone has just a few counts. The genes are TRBV12-1 and TRBJ2-1; the DNA was not compared with TRBD2, the D call given in the table. TRBV12-1 has pseudogene status. The CDR3 is 15 residues long. CDR3 in DNA: TGTGCCAGCAGCTCCCGCGGGAGGGCCTTCGGTGAGCAGTTCTTC. Protein product: CASSSRGRAFGEQFF.

This clone showed up just a few times. The chain joins TRBV5-6 to TRBJ2-6; 7 nucleotides match TRBD2. The trim removed 3 bases at V and 4 bases at J, leaving 7 bases unmatched. Per germline, CDR1 SGHDT and CDR2 YYEEEE. The CDR3 length is 16 residues. The CDR3 nucleotides read TGTGCCAGCAGCTCCCTCGGGGGGTCCGGGGCCAACGTCCTGACTTTC. This codes for CASSSLGGSGANVLTF.

In its sample, this clone was seen a few times. This chain links TRBV18 with TRBJ2-5; D perhaps matches TRBD2 (5 bases). CDR3 length: 13 amino acids. V gave up 4 bases and J gave up 5 bases, with 11 bases separating them. CDR1 and CDR2 from the germline V gene are KGHSH and LQKENI. The CDR3 coding sequence is TGTGCCAGCTCACTAGGACTGGTGGAGACCCAGTACTTC. Translated: CASSLGLVETQYF.

V usage is TRBV12-5 and J usage is TRBJ2-1; 13 nucleotides agree with TRBD2. Trimming cost V 0 bases and J 6 bases; bases outside gene matches: 2. Germline CDR1 reads LGHNT; CDR2 reads FRNRAP. This CDR3 has 16 residues. The DNA of the CDR3 is TGTGCTAGTGGTTTGGTCACTAGCGGGAGGGGCAATGAGCAGTTCTTC. Translation: CASGLVTSGRGNEQFF.

This chain uses TRBV9 with TRBJ2-1; the match to TRBD2 covers 9 bases. There are 16 residues in the CDR3. Germline assignment: CDR1 SGDLS and CDR2 YYNGEE. Trimming removed 0 bases from V and 6 bases from J; junction bases left unmatched: 7. The CDR3 sequence is CASSVALAGQPNEQFF. The CDR3 DNA reads as TGTGCCAGCAGCGTAGCTCTAGCGGGACAACCCAATGAGCAGTTCTTC.

This clone turned up a few times. This chain uses TRBV9 with TRBJ1-3; unclear D gene. The CDR3 sequence is 13 residues long. Germline values: CDR1 SGDLS, CDR2 YYNGEE. With 3 bases removed from V and 2 bases from J, the gap between germline ends came to 6 bases. Here the CDR3 DNA reads TGTGCCAGCAGCGCCACAGCTGGAAACACCATATATTTT. Amino acid sequence: CASSATAGNTIYF.

The gene calls are TRBV29-1 and TRBJ2-7, with a possible D match to TRBD2 (6 bases). The CDR3 has 14 amino acids. V lost 5 bases and J 2 bases, leaving 16 bases between the germline ends. In germline, CDR1 is SQVTM, CDR2 ANQGSEA. For the CDR3, the DNA is TGCAGCGTTCCCTCGACTAGTCGTACCTACGAGCAGTACTTC. Protein sequence: CSVPSTSRTYEQYF.

In its sample, this clone was seen a few times. CDR3 residues: CASSILLGRGGAEGYTF. CDR3 DNA: TGTGCCAGTAGTATCCTACTCGGGCGGGGGGGCGCGGAAGGCTACACCTTC. The chain employs TRBV19 and TRBJ1-2; perhaps TRBD1 as D (6 bases). Germline V gene lookup returns CDR1 LNHDA and CDR2 SQIVND (reference sequence). V dropped 3 bases and J dropped 8 bases, with 25 bases sitting between them. The CDR3 length is 17 residues.

J is TRBJ2-2 and V is TRBV12-5, with 9 nucleotides matching TRBD1. The junction had 8 bases not matched to a gene; V was cut back by 5 bases and J by 7 bases. CDR1 and CDR2 (germline): LGHNT, FRNRAP. This CDR3 has 15 residues. CDR3 loop: CASGLGQGTGGELFF. The CDR3 DNA sequence: TGTGCTAGTGGTCTCGGACAGGGGACGGGCGGGGAGCTGTTTTTT.

CDR3 bases: TGTGCCAGCAGCCCCATCGGACTAGTACACAATGAGCAGTTCTTC. Translated: CASSPIGLVHNEQFF. The chain links TRBV7-2 to TRBJ2-1, with 7 nucleotides matching TRBD2. This CDR3 comprises 15 residues. Germline V gene sequence: CDR1 SGHTA, CDR2 FQGNSA. The ends lost 5 bases at V and 5 bases at J; junction bases unmatched: 9.

This clone was seen ten or more times. The chain joins TRBV27 to TRBJ2-4; TRBD1 is a possible D gene (6 bases). The germline CDR1 and CDR2 sequences are MNHEY and SMNVEV (reference sequence). This CDR3 contains 14 residues. Trimming took off 6 bases at V and 3 bases at J, with 12 bases between the two ends. The CDR3 loop reads CASRRDIGKNIQYF. DNA for the CDR3: TGTGCCAGCAGGAGGGACATTGGCAAAAACATTCAGTACTTC.

This clone has only a few counts. This chain joins TRBV19 and TRBJ1-5, with 7 bases matching TRBD1. The CDR3 runs 15 residues. The germline V gene has CDR1 LNHDA and CDR2 SQIVND (reference sequence). V shed 5 bases and J 4 bases; nucleotides not matched to a gene: 8. The CDR3 sequence: CASSLGAGGNQPQHF. DNA of the CDR3: TGTGCCAGTAGTTTGGGGGCAGGGGGAAATCAGCCCCAGCATTTT.

The chain employs TRBV12-2 and TRBJ2-1; the DNA was not compared with TRBD2, the D call given in the table. TRBV12-2 is listed as a pseudogene. The CDR3 length is 18 residues. CDR3 nucleotides: TGTGCAAGTCGCTCTCTCACCTGTCCCGGGACTAGCGGGAGGGAGCAGTTCTTC. Amino acid sequence: CASRSLTCPGTSGREQFF.

This clone was detected only a few times. The V gene is TRBV5-6, the J gene TRBJ1-3, with a possible D match to TRBD1 (6 bases). The CDR3 contains 16 residues. Trimming shortened V by 3 bases and J by 3 bases, and 16 bases separated the two germline ends. Germline CDR1 SGHDT, CDR2 YYEEEE. The CDR3 coding sequence is TGTGCCAGCAGCTACCCGAGGGGGGGAGGTGGAAACACCATATATTTT. Translating it yields CASSYPRGGGGNTIYF.

The chain combines TRBV7-3 with TRBJ2-2; 13 bases are a match to TRBD2. J gave up 0 bases and V 5 bases, and 6 bases lay outside the gene matches. Germline V CDR1 and CDR2: SGHTA, FQGTGA. The CDR3 length is 18 residues. CDR3 sequence: CASSPPGLAGPNTGELFF. The CDR3 coding sequence is TGTGCCAGCAGCCCACCGGGACTAGCGGGGCCGAACACCGGGGAGCTGTTTTTT.

This clone showed up just once. This sequence joins TRBV9 and TRBJ2-3, with TRBD2 identical over 9 bases. V dropped 0 bases and J dropped 4; count of bases not matched to a gene: 3. The V gene's germline CDR1 is SGDLS and CDR2 YYNGEE. This CDR3 has 15 amino acids. CDR3 region: CASSVVGLASDTQYF. In DNA, the CDR3 is TGTGCCAGCAGCGTAGTGGGACTAGCATCAGATACGCAGTATTTT.

This clone was counted a few times. The V call is TRBV7-9, the J call TRBJ2-3; D is undetermined. Per germline, CDR1 SEHNR and CDR2 FQNEAQ (reference sequence). The CDR3 loop spans 12 amino acids. V was cut by 3 bases and J by 5 bases, with 6 bases left in between. CDR3 loop: CASSFPLDTQYF. The CDR3 DNA follows: TGTGCCAGCAGCTTTCCGTTAGATACGCAGTATTTT.

This chain joins TRBV5-1 and TRBJ2-1; perhaps TRBD1 as D (5 bases). Per germline, CDR1 SGHRS and CDR2 YFSETQ. This CDR3 region has 13 residues. V lost 2 bases and J 3 bases, leaving 6 bases between the germline ends. The CDR3 loop is CASSLGDYNEQFF. In nucleotides, the CDR3 is TGCGCCAGCAGCTTAGGGGACTACAATGAGCAGTTCTTC.

The chain uses TRBV19 and TRBJ1-1, with 9 bases identical to TRBD1. This CDR3 has 15 residues. The trim removed 5 bases at V and 2 bases at J, leaving 6 bases unmatched. Germline CDR1 LNHDA, CDR2 SQIVND (reference sequence). CDR3 nucleotide sequence: TGTGCCAGTAGTGCCCACACAGGGGGCAACACTGAAGCTTTCTTT. This codes for CASSAHTGGNTEAFF.

This clone was seen a few times. The rearrangement joins TRBV4-1 to TRBJ1-1; TRBD1 is a possible D gene (5 bases). Trimming left V 2 bases short and J 1 base short, with 11 bases between. Germline assignment: CDR1 MGHRA and CDR2 YSYEKL. CDR3 length: 15 residues. DNA of the CDR3: TGCGCCAGCAGCCAACGCAGGGAATCGAACACTGAAGCTTTCTTT. Amino acids: CASSQRRESNTEAFF.

In regard to this clone: Additional DNA sequences in this sample encode the identical CDR3. The rearrangement uses TRBV9 and TRBJ2-2; perhaps TRBD1 as D (5 bases). The CDR3 is 15 residues long. From germline, CDR1 is SGDLS and CDR2 YYNGEE. Trimming took off 2 bases at V and 3 bases at J, with 11 bases between the two ends. Here the CDR3 reads CASSVRGRDTGELFF. The CDR3 DNA reads TGTGCCAGCAGCGTTAGGGGTCGTGACACCGGGGAGCTGTTTTTT. Supplemented by reference TRBV9 and TRBJ2-2, the full variable domain reads DSGVTQTPKHLITATGQRVTLRCSPRSGDLSVYWYQQSLDQGLQFLIQYYNGEERAKGNILERFSAQQFPDLHSELNLSSLELGDSALYFCASSVRGRDTGELFFGEGSRLTVL.

The chain combines TRBV15 with TRBJ2-5; 9 nucleotides line up with TRBD2. Losses at the gene ends were 5 bases for V and 5 bases for J; bases not matched to a gene: 12. Germline lookup yields CDR1 LNHNV and CDR2 YYDKDF (reference sequence). The CDR3 sequence is 16 residues long. The CDR3 nucleotides read TGTGCCACCAGCCCTCCGACTAGCGGAGTCTCGGAGACCCAGTACTTC. Its translation is CATSPPTSGVSETQYF.

This chain links TRBV6-1 with TRBJ1-2; perhaps TRBD1 as D (6 bases). CDR1 MNHNS and CDR2 SASEGT come from the germline V gene. CDR3 length equals 14 residues. The ends were cut back, 4 bases at V and 6 bases at J, with 15 bases in the middle. CDR3 sequence: CASSANQGWDGYTF. The CDR3, as DNA: TGTGCCAGCAGTGCCAATCAGGGGTGGGATGGCTACACCTTC.

The V and J genes are TRBV5-6 and TRBJ1-5; no reliable D call. V shed 6 bases and J shed 5 bases, with 6 bases lying between them. The CDR3 runs 11 residues. CDR1 is SGHDT, CDR2 YYEEEE, per germline. The CDR3 region has the DNA TGTGCCAGCATCCTTGATCAGCCCCAGCATTTT. Encoded protein: CASILDQPQHF.

J is TRBJ1-3 and V is TRBV7-3; D perhaps matches TRBD1 (6 bases). Trimming cost V 4 bases and J 7 bases, with 20 bases left between them. This CDR3 spans 16 amino acids. CDR1 and CDR2 from the germline V gene are SGHTA and FQGTGA. CDR3 protein: CASSSLSTGNRNTIYF. The CDR3 DNA sequence: TGTGCCAGCAGCTCGTTATCGACAGGAAATCGGAACACCATATATTTT. The entire variable domain, with the rest obtained from reference TRBV7-3 and TRBJ1-3, is as follows: GAGVSQTPSNKVTEKGKYVELRCDPISGHTALYWYRQSLGQGPEFLIYFQGTGAADDSGLPNDRFFAVRPEGSVSTLKIQRTERGDSAVYLCASSSLSTGNRNTIYFGEGSWLTVV.

V and J are TRBV23-1 and TRBJ2-1; 14 bases line up with TRBD2. TRBV23-1 carries the ORF label, with uncertain function. V dropped 11 bases and J dropped 6; count of bases not matched to a gene: 6. The CDR3 totals 14 residues. CDR3 DNA: TGCGCCTTAACCGGGACTAGCGGGAGCAATGAGCAGTTCTTC. Translation gives CALTGTSGSNEQFF.

The chain has TRBV29-1 and TRBJ2-7, with 11 bases aligning to TRBD2. The CDR3 has 14 amino acids. Unmatched junction bases numbered 7, after V lost 8 bases and J lost 1 base. Germline V gives CDR1 SQVTM, CDR2 ANQGSEA. CDR3 DNA: TGCAGCACGACTAGCGGGAACCCATCCTACGAGCAGTACTTC. Its protein is CSTTSGNPSYEQYF.

The J gene is TRBJ1-2, the V gene TRBV18; 7 bases align to TRBD1. The CDR3 runs to 14 residues. The germline V gene has CDR1 KGHSH and CDR2 LQKENI. With V trimmed by 5 bases and J by 4 bases, 7 bases remained unmatched. CDR3 in amino acids: CASSEQTGPYGYTF. CDR3 nucleotides: TGTGCCAGCTCAGAACAGACAGGGCCCTATGGCTACACCTTC.

This clone turned up a few times. The J gene is TRBJ1-1, the V gene TRBV23-1; no firm D call. TRBV23-1 is an ORF, and what it does is uncertain. Trimming took off 8 bases at V and 6 bases at J, with 7 bases between the two ends. The CDR3 is 10 residues long. CDR3 region: CASLGSEAFF. CDR3 nucleotides: TGCGCCAGCCTCGGGTCTGAAGCTTTCTTT.